The clone carrying this T cell receptor beta chain was picked up one time. The data were obtained in a study of control samples from healthy donors and cancer patients. Sequenced by immunoSEQ multiplex PCR; TCRdb stores in-frame clones only, minus some. There are about 170,000 clones in the sample; around nine tenths occur only once, and about 11% lies in the top ten. This clonotype originated in a man under 40 in good health. Specimen: blood.

The CDR3 region is CATSREGTGSYEQYF. CDR3 DNA sequence: TGTGCCACCAGCAGAGAAGGGACAGGGTCGTACGAGCAGTACTTC. V usage is TRBV15 and J usage is TRBJ2-7; 9 positions agree with TRBD1. This CDR3 spans 15 amino acids. With 0 bases clipped from V and 4 bases from J, the junction kept 4 bases outside the gene matches. CDR1 is LNHNV and CDR2 is YYDKDF in the germline V gene (reference sequence).